The clone carrying this T cell receptor (beta chain) has just a few counts. Antigen unknown. The sample belongs to a study of naive and memory T cell subsets. CMV status came from CD4+ T cell IFNgamma after overnight CMV lysate stimulation of fresh PBMCs. Cells stained for CD3, CD4, CD8, CD45RA and CD27 were sorted into four subsets. Trimming took 2 bases from V and 6 from J; bases not matched to a gene: 9. The V gene's germline CDR1 is SGHKS and CDR2 YYEKEE (reference sequence). The CDR3 loop spans 17 amino acids. Both TRBC1 and TRBC2 were covered by a beta constant-region primer of two equimolar oligonucleotides. TCRdb passed the UMI-ligation and nested PCR reads through MiXCR, listing each CDR3 protein once. The table includes about 85,000 distinct CDR3 sequences, around 13% detected once. Overall study findings and caveats: In naive cells, over 90% of TCR sequences were seen only once.

The sequence came from a human donor in good health. Sequencing was done on a sample of central memory CD4+ T cells from blood. The V gene is TRBV5-5, the J gene TRBJ1-6; TRBD1 aligns across 9 bases. As DNA, the CDR3 is TGTGCCAGCAGCTTTACTGGGACAGGGACTGGTAATTCACCCCTCCACTTT. As protein: CASSFTGTGTGNSPLHF.